This TCR beta chain was identified during a study of T cells in tuberculosis. For the study at large: The T cells targeted glucose monomycolate, a mycobacterial lipid, via CD1B. A South African cohort included IGRA-negative adolescents, latently infected IGRA-positive adolescents and adults with active tuberculosis. General study results and limits: Active tuberculosis patients had shorter CDR3-alpha; the beta difference was nonsignificant. Smaller distances to GMM-specific TCRs suggested their expansion in active tuberculosis.

The data were produced by immunoSEQ multiplex PCR, yet TCRdb's version contains in-frame clones alone and is incomplete. The sample carries tens of thousands of clones, nearly 95% recorded once. Germline V gives CDR1 KGHSH, CDR2 LQKENI. V gave up 3 bases and J gave up 0 bases, with 11 bases separating them. CDR3 length equals 15 residues. With regard to this clone: Its specificity is not known.

Specimen: PBMCs. This clonotype originated in a donor aged 10 to 29 with latent tuberculosis or without tuberculosis infection. The chain joins TRBV18 to TRBJ1-1, with a tentative D call TRBD1 (6 bases). For the CDR3, the DNA is TGTGCCAGCTCACCTAACAGGGTTATGAACACTGAAGCTTTCTTT. It specifies CASSPNRVMNTEAFF.